This TCR beta chain was found in a study of human T cells and chemical hapten exposure. Whole-study context: TCR yields differed between samples (mainly from small differences in pooled library volume).

Germline values: CDR1 SQVTM, CDR2 ANQGSEA. This CDR3 region has 11 residues. The germline V and J ends were trimmed by 6 bases and 7 bases, with 9 bases remaining between them. Study results and caveats: Significantly greater numbers of large CDR3 similarity clusters came from expanded TCRs than from controls.

As handled by the study authors: TCRs per sample had a median of approximately 98,000 and ranged from about 20,000 to 750,000. MiXCR, applied by TCRdb to the RACE reads, yields one record per CDR3 protein. None of the V and J calls come from the authors' own analysis; TCRdb made them. This sample carries about 73,000 distinct CDR3 sequences, about 8.5% of them seen once, and the ten largest clones take roughly 3.8%. Time point specified: patch test 2, 6 weeks after DPC sensitization. Sample treatment: therapeutic diphenylcyclopropenone sensitization with weekly scalp DPC. This clonotype was recorded at least ten times. What it binds is unknown.

This rearrangement joins TRBV29-1 to TRBJ2-2; D is ambiguous. Sequencing was performed on whole blood, taken in connection with sensitization to the hapten diphenylcyclopropenone (DPC). This clonotype was sampled from a woman in her fifties or sixties with alopecia areata. Some clones in this sample may be carry-over from other donors' samples. CDR3 bases: TGCAGCGTGTTAATCTACGGGGAGCTGTTTTTT. Translated, it gives CSVLIYGELFF.